This T cell receptor (beta chain) was documented in a study of shared T cell receptors in the human thymus. The table came from immunoSEQ multiplex PCR; TCRdb's copy has only in-frame clones and leaves some out. This sample carries hundreds of thousands of clones, 70% to 90% of them seen once, and the ten largest clones take roughly 0.0094%. Germline assignment: CDR1 MNHNS and CDR2 SASEGT. The V end lost 3 bases, the J end lost 4 bases, and 12 bases lay between the germline ends. The CDR3 sequence is 14 residues long. These data also featured in a second study, about human thymus T cells. In that study: The thymus was resected at corrective cardiac surgery.

The sequenced sample was thymocytes. V usage is TRBV6-1 and J usage is TRBJ1-2; perhaps TRBD1 as D (5 bases). The origin of this receptor is a boy in the first two years of life with a congenital heart defect. CDR3 sequence: CASSEGRDAYGYTF. The CDR3 DNA reads TGTGCCAGCAGTGAGGGCAGGGATGCCTATGGCTACACCTTC.